These 32 T cell receptor beta chains were sequenced from one sample in a study of technical replicates of blood from four donors. Clones were sequenced by immunoSEQ multiplex PCR, and TCRdb holds only the in-frame ones, with some missing. The repertoire holds 84,000 or so clones, about 94% seen once, with about 0.25% in the top ten. The sample consisted of T cells isolated from PBMCs. The receptor set was obtained from a human donor in good health.

The rearrangement joins TRBV5-4 to TRBJ1-1, with D maybe TRBD1 (5 bases). Germline V CDR1 and CDR2: SGHNT, YYREEE (reference sequence). Trimming pared 2 bases from V and 2 bases from J, leaving 10 bases between. There are 14 residues in the CDR3. The CDR3 region has the DNA TGTGCCAGCAGCTTCAGGGCCTTAAACACTGAAGCTTTCTTT. It encodes CASSFRALNTEAFF. Using reference TRBV5-4 and TRBJ1-1 for the parts outside the CDR3, the full variable domain is ETGVTQSPTHLIKTRGQQVTLRCSSQSGHNTVSWYQQALGQGPQFIFQYYREEENGRGNFPPRFSGLQFPNYSSELNVNALELDDSALYLCASSFRALNTEAFFGQGTRLTVV.

This clone was recorded only once. J is TRBJ2-7 and V is TRBV2, with D perhaps matching TRBD2 (5 bases). CDR1 is SNHLY, CDR2 FYNNEI, per germline. V lost 4 bases and J 2 bases, leaving 9 bases between the germline ends. The CDR3 covers 13 residues. The CDR3, as DNA: TGTGCCAGCAGTGGAGGGAGTACCTACGAGCAGTACTTC. Translated: CASSGGSTYEQYF.

This chain connects TRBV14 to TRBJ2-5, with a possible D match to TRBD2 (6 bases). This CDR3 contains 15 residues. Germline CDR1 reads SGHDN; CDR2 reads FVKESK. The V end lost 0 bases, the J end lost 4 bases, and 12 bases lay between the germline ends. CDR3 DNA sequence: TGTGCCAGCAGCCAAGATCGGGGGTGGCGAGAGACCCAGTACTTC. Protein sequence: CASSQDRGWRETQYF.

The rearrangement uses TRBV28 and TRBJ1-5; TRBD1 agrees at 8 bases. Germline CDR1 reads MDHEN; CDR2 reads SYDVKM. The CDR3 sequence is 16 residues long. The trim removed 5 bases at V and 5 bases at J, leaving 11 bases unmatched. CDR3 sequence reads: CASSPRQGKVDQPQHF. In nucleotides, the CDR3 is TGTGCCAGCAGTCCGCGACAGGGGAAGGTCGATCAGCCCCAGCATTTT. The variable domain in full, with the rest retrieved from reference TRBV28 and TRBJ1-5, is DVKVTQSSRYLVKRTGEKVFLECVQDMDHENMFWYRQDPGLGLRLIYFSYDVKMKEKGDIPEGYSVSREKKERFSLILESASTNQTSMYLCASSPRQGKVDQPQHFGDGTRLSIL.

This clone was detected once. This chain joins TRBV9 and TRBJ1-1, with TRBD1 as a possible D gene (5 bases). Trimming stripped 6 bases from V and 5 bases from J, with 17 bases between. This CDR3 has 14 residues. Germline values: CDR1 SGDLS, CDR2 YYNGEE. The CDR3 DNA sequence: TGTGCCAGCACACCAAGGGGAGGGCAGACTGAAGCTTTCTTT. Its protein product is CASTPRGGQTEAFF.

The rearrangement links TRBV10-3 to TRBJ2-3; 7 bases are a match to TRBD1. Germline V gives CDR1 ENHRY, CDR2 SYGVKD. The CDR3 extends over 15 amino acids. The V segment lost 2 bases and the J segment 4 bases; nucleotides outside the gene matches: 6. The chain's CDR3 is CAISETEQGPDTQYF. CDR3 DNA sequence: TGTGCCATCAGTGAGACGGAACAGGGGCCAGATACGCAGTATTTT.

The rearrangement joins TRBV12-5 to TRBJ1-1; D ambiguous. Germline V gene data show CDR1 as LGHNT and CDR2 as FRNRAP. V was cut by 0 bases and J by 7 bases, with 9 bases left in between. The CDR3 is 13 residues long. The DNA for the CDR3 is TGTGCTAGTGGTTTGGTTCCAGCGAGTGAAGCTTTCTTT. It encodes CASGLVPASEAFF.

The chain couples TRBV7-9 to TRBJ1-2; D is possibly TRBD1 (6 bases). From germline, CDR1 is SEHNR and CDR2 FQNEAQ (reference sequence). The CDR3 extends over 12 amino acids. Deletions cut 5 bases from V and 4 bases from J, with 8 bases between. DNA for the CDR3: TGTGCCAGCAGCCCGGACAGCTATGGCTACACCTTC. It encodes CASSPDSYGYTF.

This clone was detected only once. This chain links TRBV13 with TRBJ1-6; 9 bases are shared with TRBD1. The CDR3 is 19 residues long. V was clipped by 4 bases and J by 10 bases; unmatched bases: 20. CDR1 is PRHDT and CDR2 is FYEKMQ in the germline V gene (reference sequence). CDR3 DNA: TGTGCCAGCAGCTCATCGACAGGGGGGACAGCGGGGGTGAGGTCACCCCTCCACTTT. Its translation is CASSSSTGGTAGVRSPLHF.

The chain employs TRBV6-1 and TRBJ2-3, with D perhaps TRBD2 (6 bases). Germline loops: CDR1 MNHNS, CDR2 SASEGT. The germline V and J ends were trimmed by 1 base and 6 bases, with 17 bases remaining between them. The CDR3 contains 16 residues. CDR3 coding DNA: TGTGCCAGCAGTGAAGTGATCGGGAGCGTCGTGGATACGCAGTATTTT. This gives the protein CASSEVIGSVVDTQYF.

The J gene is TRBJ2-3, the V gene TRBV5-1, with a possible D match to TRBD1 (6 bases). CDR1 is SGHRS, CDR2 YFSETQ, per germline. The length of the CDR3 is 16 residues. Deletions cut 0 bases from V and 0 bases from J, with 11 bases between. CDR3: CASSLGQAISTDTQYF. The DNA of the CDR3 is TGCGCCAGCAGCTTGGGACAGGCGATTAGCACAGATACGCAGTATTTT.

CDR3 region: CASSTLRGWKSNGGEKLFF. CDR3 nucleotide sequence: TGTGCCAGCAGCACCCTAAGAGGGTGGAAATCCAATGGCGGTGAAAAACTGTTTTTT. The chain couples TRBV5-6 to TRBJ1-4; D not certain. The CDR3 spans 19 residues. Per the germline V gene, CDR1 is SGHDT and CDR2 is YYEEEE. V was cut by 4 bases and J by 7 bases, with 29 bases left in between.

This clone was recorded only once. This chain links TRBV20-1 with TRBJ1-2; D is unclear. Germline V CDR1 and CDR2: DFQATT, SNEGSKA (reference sequence). Between the trimmed V and J ends, which lost 3 bases and 5 bases, there was a span of 7 bases. The CDR3 has 11 amino acids. The CDR3 DNA sequence: TGCAGTGCTAGCCGGTTTTATGGCTACACCTTC. Encoded protein: CSASRFYGYTF.

This chain uses TRBV5-6 with TRBJ2-7, with no clear D. The CDR3 covers 16 residues. Germline CDR1 SGHDT, CDR2 YYEEEE. Trimming left V 2 bases short and J 2 bases short, with 17 bases between. The CDR3 region has the DNA TGTGCCAGCAGCTTTTCACCCGACACGCAGACCTACGAGCAGTACTTC. Translation: CASSFSPDTQTYEQYF. Full variable domain (remainder filled in from reference TRBV5-6 and TRBJ2-7): DAGVTQSPTHLIKTRGQQVTLRCSPKSGHDTVSWYQQALGQGPQFIFQYYEEEERQRGNFPDRFSGHQFPNYSSELNVNALLLGDSALYLCASSFSPDTQTYEQYFGPGTRLTVT.

V gene TRBV5-6 combines with J gene TRBJ1-1; D perhaps matches TRBD1 (6 bases). Germline loops: CDR1 SGHDT, CDR2 YYEEEE. V was shortened by 2 bases and J by 1 base, with 15 bases between the two germline ends. CDR3 size: 16 residues. This CDR3 is CASSLRGRDENTEAFF. The CDR3, as DNA: TGTGCCAGCAGCTTAAGGGGGAGGGACGAGAACACTGAAGCTTTCTTT.

A remark on this clone: Other DNA sequences of this sample code for an identical CDR3. The chain couples TRBV11-3 to TRBJ2-7; TRBD1 aligns across 9 bases. The CDR3 is 16 residues long. The germline gives CDR1 SGHNT, CDR2 YENEEA. V lost 0 bases, J lost 0 bases, and 3 bases stayed unmatched. The CDR3 coding sequence is TGTGCCAGCAGCTTAGAGAAGACAGGGGGCTCCTACGAGCAGTACTTC. Its protein product is CASSLEKTGGSYEQYF.

This chain links TRBV11-2 with TRBJ2-7; 7 bases are shared with TRBD1. CDR3 length: 14 amino acids. The V gene end was trimmed by 7 bases and the J gene end by 4 bases; junction bases not matched to a gene: 10. Germline V CDR1 and CDR2: SGHAT, FQNNGV. DNA for the CDR3: TGTGCCAGCAAAAAAGGGGGCGCGGTATACGAGCAGTACTTC. Protein: CASKKGGAVYEQYF.

The chain carries TRBV4-1 and TRBJ1-2; 7 bases match TRBD1. Germline V gene data show CDR1 as MGHRA and CDR2 as YSYEKL. CDR3 length: 22 residues. After removal of 0 bases from V and 0 bases from J, the junction contained 22 bases not matched to a gene. The DNA of the CDR3 is TGCGCCAGCAGCCAAGATCGATTGGGCGTGTATCACCGGGACAGCACTAACTATGGCTACACCTTC. Protein sequence: CASSQDRLGVYHRDSTNYGYTF.

The rearrangement joins TRBV7-8 to TRBJ2-1, with TRBD2 identical over 10 bases. The CDR3 has 16 amino acids. Germline CDR1 is SGHVS and CDR2 is FQNEAQ. The J segment lost 2 bases and the V segment lost 6 bases, leaving 7 bases of the junction unmatched. CDR3 bases: TGTGCCAGCAGTCTACTCACTAGCGGGACCTACAATGAGCAGTTCTTC. Amino acids: CASSLLTSGTYNEQFF. Complete variable domain (other parts from reference TRBV7-8 and TRBJ2-1): GAGVSQSPRYKVAKRGQDVALRCDPISGHVSLFWYQQALGQGPEFLTYFQNEAQLDKSGLPSDRFFAERPEGSVSTLKIQRTQQEDSAVYLCASSLLTSGTYNEQFFGPGTRLTVL.

This rearrangement joins TRBV10-3 to TRBJ1-5, with 7 bases lining up with TRBD1. CDR1 is ENHRY, CDR2 SYGVKD, per germline. V dropped 3 bases and J dropped 5; count of bases not matched to a gene: 4. The CDR3 length is 14 residues. CDR3 nucleotides: TGTGCCATCAGTGAACAGGGGAAGGATCAGCCCCAGCATTTT. It is translated as CAISEQGKDQPQHF.

The rearrangement joins TRBV27 to TRBJ2-7; 9 positions match TRBD1. V trimming: 5 bases; J trimming: 4 bases; junction bases outside the gene matches: 6. This CDR3 has 14 residues. The germline V gene has CDR1 MNHEY and CDR2 SMNVEV (reference sequence). The CDR3 spells CASSIYRGPYEQYF. For the CDR3, the DNA is TGTGCCAGCAGTATTTACAGGGGGCCGTACGAGCAGTACTTC.

This clone was counted once. The chain recombines TRBV6-1 with TRBJ1-2; D not resolved. The CDR3 is 12 residues long. V dropped 0 bases and J dropped 5 bases, with 4 bases sitting between them. Germline loops: CDR1 MNHNS, CDR2 SASEGT. The CDR3 loop reads CASSEASYGYTF. For the CDR3, the DNA is TGTGCCAGCAGTGAAGCTAGTTATGGCTACACCTTC.

The V call is TRBV29-1, the J call TRBJ2-1; D gene ambiguous. The germline gives CDR1 SQVTM, CDR2 ANQGSEA. Trimming cost V 6 bases and J 5 bases, with 8 bases left between them. This CDR3 spans 11 amino acids. CDR3: CSVGPHNEQFF. The CDR3 region has the DNA TGCAGCGTCGGTCCCCACAATGAGCAGTTCTTC.

The chain uses TRBV5-4 and TRBJ1-2; D perhaps matches TRBD1 (6 bases). CDR1 SGHNT and CDR2 YYREEE come from the germline V gene (reference sequence). The CDR3 is 16 residues long. Trimming left V 2 bases short and J 0 bases short, with 14 bases between. The CDR3 loop reads CASSFPGAIANYGYTF. In DNA, the CDR3 is TGTGCCAGCAGCTTCCCAGGGGCCATCGCTAACTATGGCTACACCTTC.

This clone was recorded only once. V usage is TRBV9 and J usage is TRBJ2-7, with D possibly TRBD2 on 6 matching bases. Deletions cut 0 bases from V and 3 bases from J, with 13 bases between. The CDR3 is 15 amino acids. Germline loops: CDR1 SGDLS, CDR2 YYNGEE. This CDR3 reads CASSVGAVGGYEQYF. Here the CDR3 DNA reads TGTGCCAGCAGCGTAGGTGCCGTGGGGGGCTACGAGCAGTACTTC.

CDR3 sequence: CASSGGGFAKNIQYF. The CDR3 DNA reads as TGTGCCAGCAGTGGGGGGGGATTCGCCAAAAACATTCAGTACTTC. The V and J genes are TRBV25-1 and TRBJ2-4, with 7 bases that match TRBD2. Germline V gene lookup returns CDR1 MGHDK and CDR2 SYGVNS. The CDR3 has 15 residues. J gave up 1 base and V 4 bases, and 4 bases lay outside the gene matches.

This sequence joins TRBV5-1 and TRBJ1-2; D is uncertain. V was pared by 1 base and J by 3 bases, with 10 bases between. CDR3 length equals 14 residues. The germline V gene encodes CDR1 SGHRS and CDR2 YFSETQ. CDR3 sequence reads: CASSLRSADYGYTF. The CDR3 DNA reads TGCGCCAGCAGCTTGCGCAGTGCCGACTATGGCTACACCTTC.

CDR3 bases: TGTGCCAGCAGCTTGTCGGGGTTCCCTGCCTACGAGCAGTACTTC. Encoded protein: CASSLSGFPAYEQYF. The genes are TRBV7-2 and TRBJ2-7; tentatively, D is TRBD2 (5 bases). Trimming left V 3 bases short and J 2 bases short, with 14 bases between. CDR1 is SGHTA, CDR2 FQGNSA, per germline. The CDR3 totals 15 residues.

The chain joins TRBV28 to TRBJ1-1; maybe TRBD1 (5 bases). Germline V gene data show CDR1 as MDHEN and CDR2 as SYDVKM. Between the trimmed V and J ends, which lost 7 bases and 1 base, there was a span of 16 bases. The CDR3 has 15 amino acids. The CDR3 protein is CASTLWVRANTEAFF. CDR3 nucleotides: TGTGCCAGCACCCTATGGGTCAGGGCGAACACTGAAGCTTTCTTT.

The chain recombines TRBV12-5 with TRBJ2-5; 9 bases are a match to TRBD1. The trim removed 5 bases at V and 5 bases at J, leaving 24 bases unmatched. From germline, CDR1 is LGHNT and CDR2 FRNRAP. This CDR3 is 20 amino acids long. The DNA for the CDR3 is TGTGCTAGTGGTCTCCGGCTGGGACAGGGATTTTTGGGATACTTGGAGACCCAGTACTTC. Translating it yields CASGLRLGQGFLGYLETQYF.

The chain recombines TRBV10-3 with TRBJ2-5; the match to TRBD1 covers 7 bases. The CDR3 spans 14 residues. Germline CDR1 reads ENHRY; CDR2 reads SYGVKD. V lost 6 bases, J lost 4 bases, and 8 bases stayed unmatched. CDR3 amino acids: CAISPGQVAETQYF. The CDR3 bases are TGTGCCATCAGCCCCGGACAGGTAGCAGAGACCCAGTACTTC.

The V call is TRBV9, the J call TRBJ2-2; 8 nucleotides line up with TRBD2. Germline CDR1 SGDLS, CDR2 YYNGEE. The CDR3 covers 15 residues. Trimming removed 4 bases from V and 8 bases from J; junction bases left unmatched: 10. CDR3 sequence reads: CASSLSGGVTGELFF. The CDR3 coding sequence is TGTGCCAGCAGCCTCAGCGGGGGTGTGACGGGGGAGCTGTTTTTT.